This T cell receptor (beta chain) was identified in a study of CD8+CD57+ T cells in acquired aplastic anemia. On the study more broadly: The mean DNA yield obtained from sorted CD4+ and CD8+ cells came to around 3 ug. Reads per healthy sample averaged roughly 9.9 million (CD4+) and 11.0 million (CD8+). Study observations and caveats: Sharing between patients and controls was observed for around 30 CD8+ CDR3 sequences.

This clonotype was seen at least ten times. The antigen is undetermined. The use of genomic DNA as template underpinned the TCR beta VDJ and CDR3 profiling. TCRdb redid the calling of the reads with MiXCR, one entry per CDR3 protein. The sample lists around 64,000 distinct CDR3 sequences; roughly 54% were seen once. The CDR3 is 15 amino acids. Trimming took 5 bases from V and 2 from J, leaving 16 bases between them. The receptor's source is a human donor in good health, serving as a control. Sequenced material: sorted CD4+, CD8+, or CD8+CD57+ T cells (not recorded which) from PBMCs. The chain has TRBV12-3 or TRBV12-4 and TRBJ2-7; D ambiguous. The CDR3: CASSPRRALAYEQYF. In nucleotides, the CDR3 is TGTGCCAGCAGTCCTAGACGGGCGCTTGCCTACGAGCAGTACTTC.